A single sample gave rise to the 26 T cell receptor beta chains below, sequenced in a study of blood T cell repertoires in COVID-19. This table comes from immunoSEQ multiplex PCR, and its TCRdb copy is limited to in-frame clones, with some not included. Of some 200,000 clones listed, approximately 85% are singletons. The sample taken for sequencing was peripheral blood. The receptors were gathered from a woman in her seventies with COVID-19, enrolled during active disease.

The V call is TRBV10-3, the J call TRBJ2-7; 15 positions match TRBD2. This CDR3 comprises 16 residues. Trimming removed 7 bases from V and 1 base from J; junction bases left unmatched: 5. Germline values: CDR1 ENHRY, CDR2 SYGVKD. CDR3 nucleotides: TGTGCCATCAATCCGGGACTAGCGGGAGGATCCTACGAGCAGTACTTC. Encoded protein: CAINPGLAGGSYEQYF.

J is TRBJ2-1 and V is TRBV27, with 12 positions matching TRBD1. V was clipped by 1 base and J by 7 bases; unmatched bases: 14. Germline assignment: CDR1 MNHEY and CDR2 SMNVEV (reference sequence). The CDR3 extends over 19 amino acids. The CDR3 sequence: CASSLYPPQGQGAHNEQFF. The CDR3 DNA reads TGTGCCAGCAGTTTATACCCCCCCCAGGGACAGGGGGCGCATAATGAGCAGTTCTTC.

V usage is TRBV19 and J usage is TRBJ2-1; D perhaps matches TRBD2 (6 bases). The CDR3 is 16 residues long. In germline, CDR1 is LNHDA, CDR2 SQIVND (reference sequence). Trimming took off 5 bases at V and 3 bases at J, with 17 bases between the two ends. The chain's CDR3 is CASSAPGGVRYNEQFF. The DNA of the CDR3 is TGTGCCAGTAGTGCCCCCGGCGGGGTTCGCTACAATGAGCAGTTCTTC.

This clone was found once. The chain couples TRBV28 to TRBJ1-1; perhaps TRBD1 as D (5 bases). Trimming cost V 7 bases and J 5 bases, with 20 bases left between them. This CDR3 is built from 15 residues. The germline V gene has CDR1 MDHEN and CDR2 SYDVKM. CDR3 in DNA: TGTGCCAGCACCTTGGGGAGGGGCGAAGGGACTGAAGCTTTCTTT. Amino acids: CASTLGRGEGTEAFF.

This clone showed up just once. The chain combines TRBV24-1 with TRBJ2-1, with TRBD1 matching 7 bases. The germline V gene has CDR1 KGHDR and CDR2 SFDVKD. V shed 4 bases and J 6 bases; nucleotides not matched to a gene: 8. This CDR3 region has 15 residues. This CDR3 reads CATSDTGQKANEQFF. The CDR3, as DNA: TGTGCCACCAGTGACACGGGACAGAAAGCCAATGAGCAGTTCTTC.

This chain links TRBV7-2 with TRBJ2-7; 10 nucleotides align to TRBD1. The CDR3 has 13 residues. J gave up 2 bases and V 7 bases, and 2 bases lay outside the gene matches. Per the germline V gene, CDR1 is SGHTA and CDR2 is FQGNSA. CDR3 bases: TGTGCCAGCATTGGACAGGGGGCCTACGAGCAGTACTTC. This encodes CASIGQGAYEQYF.

The V gene is TRBV6-2 or TRBV6-3, the J gene TRBJ1-1; D is undetermined. Germline-derived CDR1 and CDR2 are MNHEY and SVGEGT. V gave up 5 bases and J gave up 7 bases, with 14 bases separating them. This CDR3 has 13 residues. The CDR3 DNA follows: TGTGCCAGCAGTCTTTCAGGAGGCCTTGAAGCTTTCTTT. As protein: CASSLSGGLEAFF.

The chain combines TRBV19 with TRBJ2-1; 16 bases fit TRBD2. Germline V gene data show CDR1 as LNHDA and CDR2 as SQIVND (reference sequence). CDR3 length equals 16 residues. With V trimmed by 2 bases and J by 7 bases, 2 bases remained unmatched. CDR3 DNA: TGTGCCAGTAGTATACAGGGACTAGCGGGAGGGAATGAGCAGTTCTTC. This gives the protein CASSIQGLAGGNEQFF.

The chain recombines TRBV5-4 with TRBJ2-5; TRBD1 aligns across 9 bases. V trimming: 4 bases; J trimming: 1 base; junction bases outside the gene matches: 2. The CDR3 totals 14 residues. CDR1 and CDR2 (germline): SGHNT, YYREEE (reference sequence). This CDR3 reads CASSPTGGQETQYF. In DNA, the CDR3 is TGTGCCAGCAGCCCGACAGGGGGCCAAGAGACCCAGTACTTC. Based on the CDR3 plus reference TRBV5-4 and TRBJ2-5, the full variable domain is ETGVTQSPTHLIKTRGQQVTLRCSSQSGHNTVSWYQQALGQGPQFIFQYYREEENGRGNFPPRFSGLQFPNYSSELNVNALELDDSALYLCASSPTGGQETQYFGPGTRLLVL.

This chain uses TRBV7-9 with TRBJ1-1; 9 bases fit TRBD1. The length of the CDR3 is 14 residues. V was clipped by 1 base and J by 7 bases; unmatched bases: 4. Germline V CDR1 and CDR2: SEHNR, FQNEAQ (reference sequence). CDR3 sequence: CASSLGTGENEAFF. CDR3 nucleotides: TGTGCCAGCAGCTTAGGGACAGGGGAAAATGAAGCTTTCTTT.

This clone was found a few times. The rearrangement joins TRBV25-1 to TRBJ1-1; maybe TRBD1 (5 bases). CDR1 MGHDK and CDR2 SYGVNS come from the germline V gene. CDR3 length: 14 residues. The ends were cut back, 5 bases at V and 5 bases at J, with 15 bases in the middle. Written as DNA, the CDR3 is TGTGCCAGCAGTCTACTGGGGGGTCGGACTGAAGCTTTCTTT. Translation: CASSLLGGRTEAFF.

A single count supports this clone. The rearrangement links TRBV25-1 to TRBJ1-2; TRBD1 matches at 7 bases. The CDR3 runs to 15 residues. The ends lost 6 bases at V and 6 bases at J; junction bases unmatched: 13. Germline lookup yields CDR1 MGHDK and CDR2 SYGVNS. CDR3 sequence reads: CASSQSLGGGDGYTF. CDR3 sequence (DNA): TGTGCCAGCAGCCAATCCCTAGGGGGCGGGGATGGCTACACCTTC.

The CDR3 DNA reads as TGTGCCAGCAGGGACAGGGAGAAACCGAACACCGGGGAGCTGTTTTTT. This translates into CASRDREKPNTGELFF. This chain connects TRBV19 to TRBJ2-2; 9 bases are shared with TRBD1. This CDR3 has 16 residues. The J segment lost 0 bases and the V segment lost 9 bases, leaving 8 bases of the junction unmatched. Germline loops: CDR1 LNHDA, CDR2 SQIVND (reference sequence).

The chain employs TRBV7-2 and TRBJ1-6, with 7 bases fitting TRBD1. There are 14 residues in the CDR3. Germline CDR1 reads SGHTA; CDR2 reads FQGNSA. V was pared by 5 bases and J by 11 bases, with 9 bases of the junction left unmatched. CDR3 nucleotides: TGTGCCAGCAGCCCCCAGGGGGGCCAAACACCCCTCCACTTT. Amino acids: CASSPQGGQTPLHF.

The V call is TRBV24-1, the J call TRBJ2-5, with TRBD1 identical over 8 bases. There are 15 residues in the CDR3. Trimming cost V 1 base and J 5 bases; bases outside gene matches: 5. Looked up from germline, CDR1 is KGHDR and CDR2 is SFDVKD. For the CDR3, the DNA is TGTGCCACCAGTGATTTTCAGGGGGCGCGGGAGACCCAGTACTTC. This translates into CATSDFQGARETQYF.

The genes are TRBV7-8 and TRBJ1-1; D is possibly TRBD1 (5 bases). With 5 bases removed from V and 1 base from J, the gap between germline ends came to 11 bases. The CDR3 runs to 14 residues. CDR1 and CDR2 (germline): SGHVS, FQNEAQ. The CDR3 is CASSPRGSNTEAFF. The CDR3 DNA reads TGTGCCAGCAGCCCTCGGGGGTCGAACACTGAAGCTTTCTTT. The variable domain in full, completed from reference TRBV7-8 and TRBJ1-1, reads GAGVSQSPRYKVAKRGQDVALRCDPISGHVSLFWYQQALGQGPEFLTYFQNEAQLDKSGLPSDRFFAERPEGSVSTLKIQRTQQEDSAVYLCASSPRGSNTEAFFGQGTRLTVV.

V gene TRBV19 combines with J gene TRBJ2-3, with 8 bases aligning to TRBD2. Trimming at V came to 3 bases and at J to 4 bases, leaving 6 bases not matched to a gene. CDR3 length equals 15 residues. Germline loops: CDR1 LNHDA, CDR2 SQIVND (reference sequence). CDR3 DNA sequence: TGTGCCAGTAGTATGAGCGGGAGTGAATCAGATACGCAGTATTTT. Protein product: CASSMSGSESDTQYF.

This chain joins TRBV10-3 and TRBJ2-7; TRBD1 is a possible D gene (6 bases). Germline V CDR1 and CDR2: ENHRY, SYGVKD. V lost 10 bases and J lost 4, with 17 bases in between. The CDR3 contains 13 residues. The DNA for the CDR3 is TGTGCCACCCAAACAGGGTCCGGATACGAGCAGTACTTC. Translated, it gives CATQTGSGYEQYF.

V and J are TRBV28 and TRBJ2-3; 9 bases agree with TRBD2. V gave up 4 bases and J gave up 4 bases; unmatched junction bases: 12. The CDR3 consists of 17 residues. Germline loops: CDR1 MDHEN, CDR2 SYDVKM. The CDR3 spells CASSSPGSGRQADTQYF. The CDR3 DNA reads TGTGCCAGCAGTTCCCCGGGGAGCGGGAGGCAGGCAGATACGCAGTATTTT.

V gene TRBV7-6 combines with J gene TRBJ2-5, with TRBD1 matching over 12 bases. CDR1 is SGHVS, CDR2 FNYEAQ, per germline. This CDR3 region has 15 residues. V shed 3 bases and J 5 bases; nucleotides not matched to a gene: 4. The CDR3 spells CASSFGTGGGETQYF. DNA of the CDR3: TGTGCCAGCAGCTTCGGGACAGGGGGCGGTGAGACCCAGTACTTC.

This chain joins TRBV2 and TRBJ2-2, with D unclear. The length of the CDR3 is 13 residues. The V gene's germline CDR1 is SNHLY and CDR2 FYNNEI. The germline V and J ends were trimmed by 4 bases and 2 bases, with 5 bases remaining between them. CDR3 protein: CASSVENTGELFF. As DNA, the CDR3 is TGTGCCAGCAGTGTAGAAAACACCGGGGAGCTGTTTTTT.

This clone was found a few times. The CDR3 loop reads CASSLKLRLAGLVDEQFF. The CDR3 DNA reads as TGTGCCAGCAGCTTAAAGTTGCGTCTAGCGGGGCTTGTGGATGAGCAGTTCTTC. This chain connects TRBV7-9 to TRBJ2-1; 9 bases align to TRBD2. The junction had 16 bases not matched to a gene; V was cut back by 2 bases and J by 8 bases. Germline V gives CDR1 SEHNR, CDR2 FQNEAQ (reference sequence). This CDR3 has 18 residues. Complete variable domain (other parts from reference TRBV7-9 and TRBJ2-1): DTGVSQNPRHKITKRGQNVTFRCDPISEHNRLYWYRQTLGQGPEFLTYFQNEAQLEKSRLLSDRFSAERPKGSFSTLEIQRTEQGDSAMYLCASSLKLRLAGLVDEQFFGPGTRLTVL.

The V call is TRBV7-2, the J call TRBJ2-7, with D possibly TRBD2 on 7 matching bases. Per germline, CDR1 SGHTA and CDR2 FQGNSA. CDR3 length: 14 amino acids. V gave up 8 bases and J gave up 4 bases, with 18 bases separating them. The CDR3 bases are TGTGCCAGCTCCACCGGCGGGGGACAATACGAGCAGTACTTC. It yields the protein CASSTGGGQYEQYF.

The chain couples TRBV3-1 (or the pseudogene TRBV3-2) to TRBJ1-2, with D possibly TRBD1 on 6 matching bases. The V end was cut by 0 bases, the J end by 8 bases, with 19 bases between. The CDR3 extends over 16 amino acids. The germline V gene encodes CDR1 LGHDT and CDR2 YNNKEL (reference sequence). The CDR3 sequence is CASSQDLLQGLGGYTF. DNA of the CDR3: TGTGCCAGCAGCCAAGATTTACTACAGGGATTGGGAGGCTACACCTTC.

The chain uses TRBV28 and TRBJ1-1, with D uncertain. The CDR3 totals 14 residues. V lost 6 bases, J lost 1 base, and 12 bases lay in between. Germline V lookup: CDR1 MDHEN, CDR2 SYDVKM. CDR3 amino acids: CASSLQTWNTEAFF. CDR3 nucleotides: TGTGCCAGCAGCCTTCAGACTTGGAACACTGAAGCTTTCTTT.

V usage is TRBV5-1 and J usage is TRBJ1-1; no definite D call. Germline V lookup: CDR1 SGHRS, CDR2 YFSETQ. V was pared by 2 bases and J by 0 bases, with 5 bases between. The CDR3 runs to 13 residues. The CDR3 region is CASSFTVNTEAFF. DNA of the CDR3: TGCGCCAGCAGCTTCACAGTGAACACTGAAGCTTTCTTT. The complete variable domain, with remaining parts taken from reference TRBV5-1 and TRBJ1-1, reads KAGVTQTPRYLIKTRGQQVTLSCSPISGHRSVSWYQQTPGQGLQFLFEYFSETQRNKGNFPGRFSGRQFSNSRSEMNVSTLELGDSALYLCASSFTVNTEAFFGQGTRLTVV.